Presented here are 29 T cell receptor beta chains from one specimen sequenced in a study of patients and donors after allogeneic stem cell transplantation. Each CDR3 protein gets one entry after TCRdb re-called the RT-PCR reads with MiXCR. Of under 200,000 distinct CDR3 sequences detected, roughly 31% appear once; the ten largest clones hold about 3%. Sequencing input: blood, either unsorted or a sorted T cell fraction (not recorded which). These receptors all come from a human donor who was either an allogeneic HSCT recipient or a stem cell or donor lymphocyte infusion donor (not recorded which). It is not recorded whose cells these are; they may come from a transplant donor.

As concerns this clonotype: At one of its ends the junction is not consistent with the germline gene, which may arise from a read error. The V call is TRBV4-2, the J call TRBJ2-4, with D perhaps matching TRBD2 (6 bases). The CDR3 is 13 amino acids. CDR1 LGHNA and CDR2 YNFKEQ come from the germline V gene. The CDR3 DNA sequence: TGTGCCAGCAGCCAAGGGCGGGACTTTCTTCGGAACTTC. It encodes CASSQGRDFLRNF.

The chain carries TRBV29-1 and TRBJ1-1; 8 positions agree with TRBD1. Germline V gives CDR1 SQVTM, CDR2 ANQGSEA. The CDR3 is made up of 13 amino acids. Trimming took 6 bases from V and 7 from J; bases not matched to a gene: 10. The CDR3 DNA is TGCAGCGTCAAGGACAGGGTCGAACTTGAAGCTTTCTTT. Translating gives CSVKDRVELEAFF.

The chain joins TRBV4-3 to TRBJ2-7; D unresolved. Germline CDR1 LGHNA, CDR2 YSLEER. V was shortened by 1 base and J by 0 bases, with 7 bases between the two germline ends. This CDR3 region has 14 residues. As DNA, the CDR3 is TGCGCCAGCAGCCAAGGGGTCCCCTCCTACGAGCAGTACTTC. Its protein is CASSQGVPSYEQYF.

The J gene is TRBJ2-2, the V gene TRBV6-2 or TRBV6-3; D is unresolved. The CDR3 is 14 residues long. CDR1 is MNHEY, CDR2 SVGEGT, per germline. With 4 bases removed from V and 2 bases from J, the gap between germline ends came to 8 bases. The CDR3 sequence is CASSFGLNTGELFF. CDR3 nucleotide sequence: TGTGCCAGCAGTTTCGGTCTTAACACCGGGGAGCTGTTTTTT.

The chain links TRBV10-3 to TRBJ2-7; no definite D call. Germline V lookup: CDR1 ENHRY, CDR2 SYGVKD. The CDR3 loop spans 12 amino acids. Trimming took off 8 bases at V and 2 bases at J, with 10 bases between the two ends. Here the CDR3 DNA reads TGTGCCATCGGCCAAGGGCCCTACGAGCAGTACTTC. It encodes CAIGQGPYEQYF.

This clonotype was seen more than once but under ten times. J is TRBJ1-2 and V is TRBV12-3 or TRBV12-4; D not resolved. V was cut by 6 bases and J by 3 bases, with 11 bases left in between. CDR3 length: 13 residues. The CDR3 loop reads CASRPTGDYGYTF. The CDR3 region has the DNA TGTGCCAGCAGACCGACCGGGGACTATGGCTACACCTTC.

This clonotype has at least ten counts. The chain carries TRBV18 and TRBJ2-3; D remains unclear. The ends were cut back, 2 bases at V and 1 base at J, with 7 bases in the middle. CDR1 KGHSH and CDR2 LQKENI come from the germline V gene. This CDR3 spans 14 amino acids. CDR3 sequence (DNA): TGTGCCAGCTCACCATCTGCAGGCACAGATACGCAGTATTTT. As protein: CASSPSAGTDTQYF.

The chain couples TRBV6-5 to TRBJ2-7; the D is unclear. The V and J ends lost 2 bases and 3 bases respectively, with 11 bases between them. The CDR3 extends over 14 amino acids. Germline CDR1 and CDR2: MNHEY and SVGAGI. The CDR3 is CASSYGGIIYEQYF. The CDR3 coding sequence is TGTGCCAGCAGTTACGGTGGTATAATCTACGAGCAGTACTTC.

This clonotype was seen only a few times. The chain is built from TRBV12-3 or TRBV12-4 and TRBJ1-2; TRBD1 aligns across 9 bases. V lost 8 bases and J lost 8; bases outside the gene matches: 9. The CDR3 length is 13 residues. This chain's CDR3 is CASAGQGAWGYTF. The CDR3 bases are TGTGCCAGCGCGGGACAGGGTGCTTGGGGCTACACCTTC.

This chain joins TRBV5-1 and TRBJ2-3; D assignment may be TRBD1 or TRBD2 (6 bases each). The V and J ends lost 5 bases and 6 bases respectively, with 19 bases between them. The germline gives CDR1 SGHRS, CDR2 YFSETQ. This CDR3 contains 15 residues. The CDR3: CASSPGAGAPDTQYF. CDR3 nucleotide sequence: TGCGCCAGCAGTCCGGGGGCAGGGGCTCCGGATACGCAGTATTTT.

The genes are TRBV27 and TRBJ2-3; 7 bases are a match to TRBD2. The length of the CDR3 is 15 residues. J lost 5 bases, V lost 8 bases, and 13 bases had no gene match. The germline V gene encodes CDR1 MNHEY and CDR2 SMNVEV (reference sequence). CDR3 coding DNA: TGTGCCAGCGAGTTTAGGGCGGGAGTGAGAGATACGCAGTATTTT. Its protein is CASEFRAGVRDTQYF.

This clonotype was observed once. The chain combines TRBV28 with TRBJ2-7; D perhaps matches TRBD1 (8 bases). Trimming took 2 bases from V and 5 from J, leaving 13 bases between them. This CDR3 contains 14 residues. The germline CDR1 and CDR2 sequences are MDHEN and SYDVKM. DNA of the CDR3: TGTGCCAGCAGTTTAAACAGGGGGGGCCACGAGCAGTACTTC. Amino acids: CASSLNRGGHEQYF.

The chain uses TRBV20-1 and TRBJ2-1; tentatively, D is TRBD1 or TRBD2 (5 bases each). V was shortened by 2 bases and J by 4 bases, with 15 bases between the two germline ends. The CDR3 totals 15 residues. Germline CDR1 and CDR2: DFQATT and SNEGSKA (reference sequence). The CDR3 bases are TGCAGTGCTAGACACGGGACGAGACTTTACAATGAGCAGTTCTTC. Residues: CSARHGTRLYNEQFF.

A few counts support this clonotype. The V and J genes are TRBV5-1 and TRBJ1-2; 7 bases line up with TRBD1. V was clipped by 1 base and J by 0 bases; unmatched bases: 3. Germline V gene data show CDR1 as SGHRS and CDR2 as YFSETQ. This CDR3 is 15 amino acids long. DNA of the CDR3: TGCGCCAGCAGCTTGAACAGGGGCACTAACTATGGCTACACCTTC. It is translated as CASSLNRGTNYGYTF.

This rearrangement joins TRBV4-1 to TRBJ2-5; D may be TRBD1 (5 bases). Trimming left V 2 bases short and J 3 bases short, with 13 bases between. The germline V gene encodes CDR1 MGHRA and CDR2 YSYEKL. The CDR3 has 15 residues. The CDR3 DNA follows: TGCGCCAGCAGCCAAAGGGATGCAGGGAAAGAGACCCAGTACTTC. Translation: CASSQRDAGKETQYF.

The CDR3 region is CASSFRLAGVGYNEQFF. In nucleotides, the CDR3 is TGTGCCAGCAGTTTCCGACTAGCGGGAGTGGGCTACAATGAGCAGTTCTTC. The chain links TRBV6-2 or TRBV6-3 to TRBJ2-1, with 12 bases that match TRBD2. The length of the CDR3 is 17 residues. V trimming: 4 bases; J trimming: 3 bases; junction bases outside the gene matches: 7. The germline CDR1 and CDR2 sequences are MNHEY and SVGEGT.

CDR3 sequence: CASSLGGSPYEQYF. CDR3 nucleotides: TGTGCCAGCAGCTTAGGTGGGAGTCCCTACGAGCAGTACTTC. The V gene is TRBV5-4, the J gene TRBJ2-7, with D tentatively TRBD2 (5 bases). There are 14 residues in the CDR3. V dropped 2 bases and J dropped 2 bases, with 11 bases sitting between them. Per the germline V gene, CDR1 is SGHNT and CDR2 is YYREEE (reference sequence).

The chain uses TRBV10-3 and TRBJ2-2, with 9 bases aligning to TRBD2. J lost 4 bases, V lost 3 bases, and 9 bases had no gene match. Germline V CDR1 and CDR2: ENHRY, SYGVKD. CDR3 length: 17 amino acids. This chain's CDR3 is CAISDPGTSFPTGELFF. DNA for the CDR3: TGTGCCATCAGTGACCCCGGGACTAGCTTTCCCACCGGGGAGCTGTTTTTT.

In its sample, this clonotype was seen a few times. The J gene is TRBJ1-1, the V gene TRBV7-9; no firm D call. Per the germline V gene, CDR1 is SEHNR and CDR2 is FQNEAQ (reference sequence). V lost 3 bases and J lost 0, with 14 bases in between. The CDR3 has 16 amino acids. This CDR3 is CASSFPRGSLNTEAFF. The CDR3 DNA reads TGTGCCAGCAGCTTCCCCCGGGGTTCCTTGAACACTGAAGCTTTCTTT.

The rearrangement links TRBV28 to TRBJ2-5, with 10 positions matching TRBD2. The CDR3 is 14 residues long. J lost 4 bases, V lost 6 bases, and 5 bases had no gene match. The germline V gene encodes CDR1 MDHEN and CDR2 SYDVKM. The CDR3: CASSRRLAGETQYF. Here the CDR3 DNA reads TGTGCCAGCAGCCGCAGACTAGCGGGAGAGACCCAGTACTTC.

CDR3 amino acids: CASSPREGIDTEAFF. In nucleotides, the CDR3 is TGTGCCAGCAGCCCCAGGGAAGGGATCGACACTGAAGCTTTCTTT. The V call is TRBV7-8, the J call TRBJ1-1, with D tentatively TRBD1 (5 bases). V dropped 5 bases and J dropped 3 bases, with 16 bases sitting between them. Germline CDR1 SGHVS, CDR2 FQNEAQ. This CDR3 spans 15 amino acids.

V gene TRBV28 combines with J gene TRBJ2-3; unclear D gene. There are 13 residues in the CDR3. V lost 6 bases and J 2 bases, leaving 9 bases between the germline ends. Looked up from germline, CDR1 is MDHEN and CDR2 is SYDVKM. CDR3 in amino acids: CASRDVNTDTQYF. DNA for the CDR3: TGTGCCAGCAGGGACGTGAACACAGATACGCAGTATTTT.

There are a few counts of this clonotype. The V call is TRBV10-3, the J call TRBJ2-7; 7 bases are a match to TRBD2. The CDR3 contains 14 residues. Germline lookup yields CDR1 ENHRY and CDR2 SYGVKD. V lost 4 bases and J lost 2; bases outside the gene matches: 5. The CDR3 nucleotides read TGTGCCATCAGTGGGTCTCTAGCGGCCTACGAGCAGTACTTC. It codes for CAISGSLAAYEQYF.

The chain has TRBV7-6 and TRBJ1-2; D is possibly TRBD1 (5 bases). This CDR3 contains 15 residues. V was trimmed by 2 bases and J by 3 bases, leaving 13 bases between them. CDR1 is SGHVS and CDR2 is FNYEAQ in the germline V gene. The CDR3 sequence: CASSLSPGPDYGYTF. The CDR3 DNA sequence: TGTGCCAGCAGCTTATCCCCGGGGCCAGACTATGGCTACACCTTC.

This clonotype was recorded only once. V and J are TRBV27 and TRBJ1-6, with D perhaps TRBD1 (5 bases). Germline loops: CDR1 MNHEY, CDR2 SMNVEV (reference sequence). The V and J ends lost 8 bases and 15 bases respectively, with 20 bases between them. The CDR3 consists of 13 residues. CDR3 nucleotides: TGTGCCAGCGGTCAGCAGAGGGACCCGGGCCTCCACTTT. Its protein product is CASGQQRDPGLHF.

The genes are TRBV14 and TRBJ2-1; D not resolved. CDR3 length: 14 residues. Trimming shortened V by 4 bases and J by 4 bases, and 11 bases separated the two germline ends. The V gene's germline CDR1 is SGHDN and CDR2 FVKESK. CDR3 sequence reads: CASSPRTRYNEQFF. DNA for the CDR3: TGTGCCAGCAGCCCACGGACCAGGTACAATGAGCAGTTCTTC.

V usage is TRBV28 and J usage is TRBJ1-4; the D is unclear. The CDR3 length is 13 residues. Germline lookup yields CDR1 MDHEN and CDR2 SYDVKM. V was cut by 6 bases and J by 8 bases, with 13 bases left in between. The CDR3 sequence is CASSSALGEKLFF. In nucleotides, the CDR3 is TGTGCCAGCAGCAGTGCCCTAGGGGAAAAACTGTTTTTT.

This clonotype was observed a handful of times. The rearrangement uses TRBV4-3 and TRBJ2-3; perhaps TRBD1 as D (6 bases). The germline CDR1 and CDR2 sequences are LGHNA and YSLEER. Trimming took off 4 bases at V and 1 base at J, with 12 bases between the two ends. CDR3 size: 15 residues. The CDR3 loop reads CASSPQGWGTDTQYF. CDR3 coding DNA: TGCGCCAGCAGCCCCCAGGGGTGGGGCACAGATACGCAGTATTTT.

The table lists this clonotype with a few counts. The gene calls are TRBV3-1 and TRBJ1-4; no definite D call. Germline V gives CDR1 LGHDT, CDR2 YNNKEL (reference sequence). This CDR3 is 14 amino acids long. Deletions cut 0 bases from V and 5 bases from J, with 7 bases between. CDR3 in amino acids: CASSQDGSNEKLFF. For the CDR3, the DNA is TGTGCCAGCAGCCAAGATGGCAGCAATGAAAAACTGTTTTTT. Variable domain in full (rest from reference TRBV3-1 and TRBJ1-4): DTAVSQTPKYLVTQMGNDKSIKCEQNLGHDTMYWYKQDSKKFLKIMFSYNNKELIINETVPNRFSPKSPDKAHLNLHINSLELGDSAVYFCASSQDGSNEKLFFGSGTQLSVL.